The clone carrying this T cell receptor (beta chain) was counted at least ten times. The antigen remains unidentified. This sample is drawn from a study of blood T cells in healthy people across ages. Study-wide background: For every two T cells, template switching captured about one barcoded beta molecule. Broader study findings: Across samples, TCR beta diversity tracked strongly with naive T cell percentage. Age showed a roughly linear inverse relationship with TCR beta diversity per million T cells. The CMV status of each donor remained undetermined, and this could have confounded shifts in expanded clonotypes.

Primers used in a second PCR of about 7 to 12 cycles were a sample-barcoded 5' primer and a J-beta primer mix. MiXCR, applied by TCRdb to the 5' RACE reads, yields one record per CDR3 protein. The repertoire includes around 870,000 distinct CDR3 sequences, about 30% of them detected once, and 17% sits in the top ten. V lost 0 bases and J lost 1, with 7 bases in between. CDR1 MNHEY and CDR2 SVGAGI come from the germline V gene. This CDR3 is built from 14 residues. The clonotype comes from a woman aged 80 or over in good health. The chain carries TRBV6-5 and TRBJ2-7, with D possibly matching TRBD1 (5 bases). Specimen: blood. CDR3 sequence: CASSYSRTSYEQYF. DNA of the CDR3: TGTGCCAGCAGTTACTCTAGGACATCCTACGAGCAGTACTTC.